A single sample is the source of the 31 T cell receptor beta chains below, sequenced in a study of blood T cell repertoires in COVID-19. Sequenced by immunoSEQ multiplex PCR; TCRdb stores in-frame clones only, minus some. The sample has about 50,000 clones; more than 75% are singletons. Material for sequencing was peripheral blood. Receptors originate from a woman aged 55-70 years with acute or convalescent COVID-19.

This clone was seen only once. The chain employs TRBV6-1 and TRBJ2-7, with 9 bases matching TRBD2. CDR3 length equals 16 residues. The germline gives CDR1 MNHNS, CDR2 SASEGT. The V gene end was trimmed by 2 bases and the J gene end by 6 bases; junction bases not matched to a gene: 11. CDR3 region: CASSEIEIAGVFEQYF. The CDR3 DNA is TGTGCCAGCAGTGAAATAGAGATAGCGGGGGTTTTCGAGCAGTACTTC.

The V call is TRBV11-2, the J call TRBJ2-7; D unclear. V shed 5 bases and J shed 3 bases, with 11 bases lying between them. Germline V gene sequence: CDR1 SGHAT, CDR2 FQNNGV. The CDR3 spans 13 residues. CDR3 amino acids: CASSQQAGYEQYF. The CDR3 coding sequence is TGTGCCAGCAGCCAGCAGGCTGGCTACGAGCAGTACTTC.

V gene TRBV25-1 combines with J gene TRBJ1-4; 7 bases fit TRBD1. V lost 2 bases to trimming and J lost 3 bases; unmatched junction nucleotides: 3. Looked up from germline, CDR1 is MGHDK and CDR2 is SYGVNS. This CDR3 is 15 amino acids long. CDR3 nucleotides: TGTGCCAGCAGTGAACCAGGGGGAGCTAATGAAAAACTGTTTTTT. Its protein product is CASSEPGGANEKLFF.

The CDR3: CASSPDSDTDTQYF. The CDR3 nucleotides are TGTGCCAGCTCACCAGACTCTGACACAGATACGCAGTATTTT. The rearrangement uses TRBV18 and TRBJ2-3; D is ambiguous. Germline V gene data show CDR1 as KGHSH and CDR2 as LQKENI. V was pared by 2 bases and J by 2 bases, with 8 bases between. The CDR3 contains 14 residues.

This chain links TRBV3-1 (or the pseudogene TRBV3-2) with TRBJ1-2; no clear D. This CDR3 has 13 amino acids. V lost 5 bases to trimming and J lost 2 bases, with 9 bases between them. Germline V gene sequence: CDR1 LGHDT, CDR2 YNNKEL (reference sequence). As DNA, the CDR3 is TGTGCCAGCAGCAGAAGCGAAAACTATGGCTACACCTTC. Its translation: CASSRSENYGYTF.

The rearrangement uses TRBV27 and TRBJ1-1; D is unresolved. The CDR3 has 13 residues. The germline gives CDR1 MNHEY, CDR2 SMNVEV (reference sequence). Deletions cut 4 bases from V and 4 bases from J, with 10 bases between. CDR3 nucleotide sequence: TGTGCCAGCAGTTGGAGGGAGGGCACTGAAGCTTTCTTT. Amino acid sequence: CASSWREGTEAFF.

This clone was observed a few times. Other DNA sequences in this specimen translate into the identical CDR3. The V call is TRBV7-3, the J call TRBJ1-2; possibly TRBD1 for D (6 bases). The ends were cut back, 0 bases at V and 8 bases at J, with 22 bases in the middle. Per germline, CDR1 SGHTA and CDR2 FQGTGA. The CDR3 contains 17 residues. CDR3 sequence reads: CASSLTGRGADREGYTF. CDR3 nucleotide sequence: TGTGCCAGCAGCTTAACGGGGCGGGGGGCGGACCGCGAGGGCTACACCTTC.

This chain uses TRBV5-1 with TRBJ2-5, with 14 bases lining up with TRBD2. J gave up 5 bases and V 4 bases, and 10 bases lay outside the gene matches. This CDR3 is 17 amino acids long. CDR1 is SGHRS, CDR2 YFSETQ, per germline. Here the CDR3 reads CASSLTGTSGSLETQYF. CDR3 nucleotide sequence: TGCGCCAGCAGCCTAACCGGGACTAGCGGGAGTTTGGAGACCCAGTACTTC.

The CDR3 reads CAWSLIRVNEQFF. CDR3 bases: TGTGCCTGGAGTTTAATACGGGTCAATGAGCAGTTCTTC. The rearrangement joins TRBV30 to TRBJ2-1; D is undetermined. The V gene's germline CDR1 is GTSNPN and CDR2 SVGIG (reference sequence). The CDR3 length is 13 residues. Trimming took off 2 bases at V and 6 bases at J, with 11 bases between the two ends.

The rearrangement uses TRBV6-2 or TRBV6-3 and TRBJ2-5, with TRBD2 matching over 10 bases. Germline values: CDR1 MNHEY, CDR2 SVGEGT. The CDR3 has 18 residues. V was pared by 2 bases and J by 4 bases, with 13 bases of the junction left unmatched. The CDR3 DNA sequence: TGTGCCAGCAGTTACCTGGCTAGCGGGAGTTATGGTCGAGAGACCCAGTACTTC. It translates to CASSYLASGSYGRETQYF.

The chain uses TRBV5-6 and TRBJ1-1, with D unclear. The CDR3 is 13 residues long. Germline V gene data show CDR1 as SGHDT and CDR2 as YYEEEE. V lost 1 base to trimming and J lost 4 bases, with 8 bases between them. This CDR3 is CASSLLPGTEAFF. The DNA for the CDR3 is TGTGCCAGCAGCTTGTTACCCGGCACTGAAGCTTTCTTT.

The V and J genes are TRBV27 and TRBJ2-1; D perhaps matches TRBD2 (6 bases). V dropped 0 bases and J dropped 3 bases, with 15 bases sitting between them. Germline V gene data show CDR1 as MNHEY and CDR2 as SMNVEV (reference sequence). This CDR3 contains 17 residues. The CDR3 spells CASSLSGSSARYNEQFF. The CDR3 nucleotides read TGTGCCAGCAGTTTATCCGGGTCTAGCGCACGCTACAATGAGCAGTTCTTC.

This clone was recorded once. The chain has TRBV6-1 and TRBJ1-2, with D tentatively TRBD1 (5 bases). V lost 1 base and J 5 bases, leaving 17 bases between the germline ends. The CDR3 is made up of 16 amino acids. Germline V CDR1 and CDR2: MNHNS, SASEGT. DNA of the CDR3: TGTGCCAGCAGTGAAGGCGGGGCAGGGCCTTATTATGGCTACACCTTC. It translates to CASSEGGAGPYYGYTF.

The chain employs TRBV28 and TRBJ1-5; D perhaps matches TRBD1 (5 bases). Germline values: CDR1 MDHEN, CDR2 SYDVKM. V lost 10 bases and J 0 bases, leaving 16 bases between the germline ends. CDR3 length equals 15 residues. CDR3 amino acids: CATTYRPDSNQPQHF. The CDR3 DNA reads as TGTGCCACCACATACAGGCCGGATAGCAATCAGCCCCAGCATTTT.

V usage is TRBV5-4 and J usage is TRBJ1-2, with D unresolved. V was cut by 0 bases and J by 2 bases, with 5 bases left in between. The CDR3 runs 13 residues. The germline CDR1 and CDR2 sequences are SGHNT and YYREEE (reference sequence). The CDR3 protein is CASSLDRNYGYTF. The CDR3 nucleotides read TGTGCCAGCAGCTTGGACAGAAACTATGGCTACACCTTC.

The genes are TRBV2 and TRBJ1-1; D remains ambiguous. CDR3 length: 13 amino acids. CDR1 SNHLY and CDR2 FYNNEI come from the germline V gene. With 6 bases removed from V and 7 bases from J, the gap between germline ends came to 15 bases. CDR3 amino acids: CASSGTLTGEAFF. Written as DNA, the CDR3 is TGTGCCAGCAGCGGCACCTTAACGGGTGAAGCTTTCTTT.

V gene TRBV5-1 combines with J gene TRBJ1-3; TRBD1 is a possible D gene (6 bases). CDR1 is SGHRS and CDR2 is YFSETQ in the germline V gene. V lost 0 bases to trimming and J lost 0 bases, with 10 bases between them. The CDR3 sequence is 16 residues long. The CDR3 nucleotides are TGCGCCAGCAGCTTGGCTACAGGGCGCTCTGGAAACACCATATATTTT. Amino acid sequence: CASSLATGRSGNTIYF.

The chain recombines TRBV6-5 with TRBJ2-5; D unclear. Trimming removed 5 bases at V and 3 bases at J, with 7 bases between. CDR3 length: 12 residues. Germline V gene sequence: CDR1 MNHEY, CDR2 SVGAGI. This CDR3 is CASSRLEETQYF. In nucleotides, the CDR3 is TGTGCCAGCAGTCGACTGGAAGAGACCCAGTACTTC.

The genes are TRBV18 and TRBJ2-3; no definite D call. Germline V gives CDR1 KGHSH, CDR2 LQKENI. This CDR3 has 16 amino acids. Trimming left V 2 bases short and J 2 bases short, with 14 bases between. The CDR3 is CASSPTGPEYTDTQYF. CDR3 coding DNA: TGTGCCAGCTCACCAACGGGTCCAGAGTACACAGATACGCAGTATTTT.

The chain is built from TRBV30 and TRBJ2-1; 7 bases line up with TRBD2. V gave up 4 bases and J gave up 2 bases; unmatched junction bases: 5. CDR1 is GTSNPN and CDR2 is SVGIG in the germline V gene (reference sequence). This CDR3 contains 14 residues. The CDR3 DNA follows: TGTGCCTGGACCGTTGGGGGGGCCTACAATGAGCAGTTCTTC. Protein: CAWTVGGAYNEQFF. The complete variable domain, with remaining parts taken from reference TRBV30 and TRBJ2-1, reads SQTIHQWPATLVQPVGSPLSLECTVEGTSNPNLYWYRQAAGRGLQLLFYSVGIGQISSEVPQNLSASRPQDRQFILSSKKLLLSDSGFYLCAWTVGGAYNEQFFGPGTRLTVL.

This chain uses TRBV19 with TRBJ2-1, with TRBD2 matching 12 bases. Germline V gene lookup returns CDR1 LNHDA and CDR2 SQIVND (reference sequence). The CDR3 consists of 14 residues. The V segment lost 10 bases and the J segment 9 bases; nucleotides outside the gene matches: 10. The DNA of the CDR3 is TGTGCCACCAGACTAGCGGGAGCGGGCGGTGAGCAGTTCTTC. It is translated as CATRLAGAGGEQFF.

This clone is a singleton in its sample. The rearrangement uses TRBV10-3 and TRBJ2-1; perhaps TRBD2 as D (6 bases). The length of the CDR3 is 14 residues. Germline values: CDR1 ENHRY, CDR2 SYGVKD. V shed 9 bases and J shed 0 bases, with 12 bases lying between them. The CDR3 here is CAIGRDSSYNEQFF. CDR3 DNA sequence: TGTGCCATAGGGCGGGATTCCTCCTACAATGAGCAGTTCTTC.

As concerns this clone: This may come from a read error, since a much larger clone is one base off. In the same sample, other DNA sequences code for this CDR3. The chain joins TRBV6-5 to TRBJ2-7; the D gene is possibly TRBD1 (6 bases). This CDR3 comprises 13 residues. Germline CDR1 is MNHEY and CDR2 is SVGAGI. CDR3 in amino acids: CASSYLQGREQYF. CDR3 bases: TGTGCCAGCAGTTACTTACAGGGTCGCGAGCAATACTTC.

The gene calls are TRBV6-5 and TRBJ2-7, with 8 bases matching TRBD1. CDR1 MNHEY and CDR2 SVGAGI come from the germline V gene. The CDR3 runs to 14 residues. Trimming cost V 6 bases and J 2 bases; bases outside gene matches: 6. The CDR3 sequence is CASRRTGRTYEQYF. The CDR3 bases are TGTGCCAGCAGGAGGACAGGGAGGACCTACGAGCAGTACTTC.

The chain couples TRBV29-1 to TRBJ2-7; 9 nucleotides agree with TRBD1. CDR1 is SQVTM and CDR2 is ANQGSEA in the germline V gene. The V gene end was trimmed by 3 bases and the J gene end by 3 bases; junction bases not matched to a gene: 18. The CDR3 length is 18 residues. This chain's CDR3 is CSVEGDREIYPADYEQYF. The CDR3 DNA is TGCAGCGTTGAGGGGGACAGGGAAATTTATCCCGCCGACTACGAGCAGTACTTC.

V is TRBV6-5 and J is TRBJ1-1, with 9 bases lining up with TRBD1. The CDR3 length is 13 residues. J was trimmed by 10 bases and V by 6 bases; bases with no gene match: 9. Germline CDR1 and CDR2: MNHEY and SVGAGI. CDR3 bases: TGTGCCAGCAGCCCGGACAGGGGACCTTTAGCTTTCTTT. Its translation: CASSPDRGPLAFF.

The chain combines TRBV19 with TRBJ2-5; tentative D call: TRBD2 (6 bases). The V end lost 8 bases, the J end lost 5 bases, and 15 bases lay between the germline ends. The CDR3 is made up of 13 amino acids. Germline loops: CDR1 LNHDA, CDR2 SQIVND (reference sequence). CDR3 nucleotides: TGTGCCAGTGGGAAGGGAGGCAAGGAGACCCAGTACTTC. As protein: CASGKGGKETQYF. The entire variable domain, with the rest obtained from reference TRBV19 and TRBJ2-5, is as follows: DGGITQSPKYLFRKEGQNVTLSCEQNLNHDAMYWYRQDPGQGLRLIYYSQIVNDFQKGDIAEGYSVSREKKESFPLTVTSAQKNPTAFYLCASGKGGKETQYFGPGTRLLVL.

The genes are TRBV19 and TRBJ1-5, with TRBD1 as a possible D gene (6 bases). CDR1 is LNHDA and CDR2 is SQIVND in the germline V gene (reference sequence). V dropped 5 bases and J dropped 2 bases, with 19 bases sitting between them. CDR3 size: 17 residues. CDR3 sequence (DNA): TGTGCCAGTAGTCTTGACAAGGACAGAGCTGGCAATCAGCCCCAGCATTTT. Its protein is CASSLDKDRAGNQPQHF.

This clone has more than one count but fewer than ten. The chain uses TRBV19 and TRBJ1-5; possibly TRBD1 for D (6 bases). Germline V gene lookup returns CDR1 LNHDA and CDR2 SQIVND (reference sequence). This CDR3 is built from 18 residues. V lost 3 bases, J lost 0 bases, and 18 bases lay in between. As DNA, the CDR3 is TGTGCCAGTAGTATCTCCGAACGGACAGCTTATAGCAATCAGCCCCAGCATTTT. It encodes CASSISERTAYSNQPQHF.

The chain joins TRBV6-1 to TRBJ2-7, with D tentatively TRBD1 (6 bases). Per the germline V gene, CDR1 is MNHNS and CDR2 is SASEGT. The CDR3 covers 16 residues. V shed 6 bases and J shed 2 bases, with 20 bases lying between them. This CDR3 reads CASSETRTGTTYEQYF. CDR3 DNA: TGTGCCAGCAGCGAAACACGTACAGGGACGACCTACGAGCAGTACTTC.

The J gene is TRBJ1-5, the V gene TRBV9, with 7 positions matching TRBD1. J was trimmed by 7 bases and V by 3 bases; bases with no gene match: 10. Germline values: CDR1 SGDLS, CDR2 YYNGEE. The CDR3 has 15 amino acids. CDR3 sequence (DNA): TGTGCCAGCAGCGCACAGGGGACGGAAGGACAGCCCCAGCATTTT. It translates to CASSAQGTEGQPQHF. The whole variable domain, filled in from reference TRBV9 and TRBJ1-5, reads DSGVTQTPKHLITATGQRVTLRCSPRSGDLSVYWYQQSLDQGLQFLIQYYNGEERAKGNILERFSAQQFPDLHSELNLSSLELGDSALYFCASSAQGTEGQPQHFGDGTRLSIL.